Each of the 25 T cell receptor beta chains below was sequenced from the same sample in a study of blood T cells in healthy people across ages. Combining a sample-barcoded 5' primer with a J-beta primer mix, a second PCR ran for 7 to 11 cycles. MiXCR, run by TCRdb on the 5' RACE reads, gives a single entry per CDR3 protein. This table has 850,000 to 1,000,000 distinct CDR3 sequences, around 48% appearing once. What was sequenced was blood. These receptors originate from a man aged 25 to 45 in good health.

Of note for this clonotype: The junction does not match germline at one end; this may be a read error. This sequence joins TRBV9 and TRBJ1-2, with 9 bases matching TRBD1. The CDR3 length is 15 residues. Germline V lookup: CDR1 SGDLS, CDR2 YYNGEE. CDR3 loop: CASGVGQGKDYGYTF. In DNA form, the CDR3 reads TGTGCCAGCGGCGTTGGACAGGGGAAAGACTATGGCTACACCTTC.

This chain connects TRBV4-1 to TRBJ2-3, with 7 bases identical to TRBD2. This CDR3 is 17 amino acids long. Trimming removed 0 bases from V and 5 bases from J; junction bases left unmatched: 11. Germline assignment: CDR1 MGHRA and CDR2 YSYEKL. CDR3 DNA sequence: TGCGCCAGCAGCCAAGACGCAGTGGGAGGGGTAGGAGATACGCAGTATTTT. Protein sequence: CASSQDAVGGVGDTQYF.

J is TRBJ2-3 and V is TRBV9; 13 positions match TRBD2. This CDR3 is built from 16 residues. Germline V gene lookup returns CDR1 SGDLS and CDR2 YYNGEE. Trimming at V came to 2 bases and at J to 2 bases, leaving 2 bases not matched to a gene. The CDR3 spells CASSVGTSGVTDTQYF. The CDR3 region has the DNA TGTGCCAGCAGCGTCGGGACTAGCGGGGTCACAGATACGCAGTATTTT.

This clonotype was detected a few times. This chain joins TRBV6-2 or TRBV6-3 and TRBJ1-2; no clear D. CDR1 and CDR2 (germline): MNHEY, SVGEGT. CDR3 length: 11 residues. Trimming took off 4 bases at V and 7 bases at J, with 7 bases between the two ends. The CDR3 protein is CASSFEGGYTF. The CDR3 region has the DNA TGTGCCAGCAGTTTCGAGGGTGGCTACACCTTC.

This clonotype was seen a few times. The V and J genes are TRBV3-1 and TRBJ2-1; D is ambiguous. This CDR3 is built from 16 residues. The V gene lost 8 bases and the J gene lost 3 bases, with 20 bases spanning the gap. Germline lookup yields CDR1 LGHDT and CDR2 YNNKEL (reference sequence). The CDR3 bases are TGTGCCAGCTCCCACTCTACCGCTCCTCTCTACAATGAGCAGTTCTTC. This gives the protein CASSHSTAPLYNEQFF.

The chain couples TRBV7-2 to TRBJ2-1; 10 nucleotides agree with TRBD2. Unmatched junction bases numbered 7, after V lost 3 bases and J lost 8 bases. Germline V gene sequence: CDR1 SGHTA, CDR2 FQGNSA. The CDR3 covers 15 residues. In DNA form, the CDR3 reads TGTGCCAGCAGCTTTAGTCTAGCGGGGGAAGATGAGCAGTTCTTC. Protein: CASSFSLAGEDEQFF.

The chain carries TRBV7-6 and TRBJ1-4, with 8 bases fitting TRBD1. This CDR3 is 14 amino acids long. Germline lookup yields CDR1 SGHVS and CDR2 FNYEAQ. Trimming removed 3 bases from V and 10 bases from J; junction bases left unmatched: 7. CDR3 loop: CASSLGDRGGKLFF. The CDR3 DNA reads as TGTGCCAGCAGCTTGGGTGACAGGGGTGGAAAACTGTTTTTT.

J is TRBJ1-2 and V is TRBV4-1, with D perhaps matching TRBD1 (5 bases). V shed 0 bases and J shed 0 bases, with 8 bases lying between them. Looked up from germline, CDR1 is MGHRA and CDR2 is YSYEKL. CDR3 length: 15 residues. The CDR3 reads CASSQEGLTNYGYTF. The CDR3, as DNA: TGCGCCAGCAGCCAAGAGGGGCTGACTAACTATGGCTACACCTTC.

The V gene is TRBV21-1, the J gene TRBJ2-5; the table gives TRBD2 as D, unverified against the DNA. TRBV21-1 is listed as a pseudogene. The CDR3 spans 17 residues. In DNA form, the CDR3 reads TGTGCCAGCAGCCCAAGGGGTAGCGGGGGGGCCGAAGAGACCCAGTACTTC. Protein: CASSPRGSGGAEETQYF.

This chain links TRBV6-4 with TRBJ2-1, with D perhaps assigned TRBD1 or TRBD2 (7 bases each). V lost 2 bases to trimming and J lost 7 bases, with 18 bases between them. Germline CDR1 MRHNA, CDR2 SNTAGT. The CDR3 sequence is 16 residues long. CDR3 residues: CASSDPGRGRRNEQFF. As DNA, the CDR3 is TGTGCCAGCAGTGACCCTGGGAGGGGGCGTAGGAATGAGCAGTTCTTC.

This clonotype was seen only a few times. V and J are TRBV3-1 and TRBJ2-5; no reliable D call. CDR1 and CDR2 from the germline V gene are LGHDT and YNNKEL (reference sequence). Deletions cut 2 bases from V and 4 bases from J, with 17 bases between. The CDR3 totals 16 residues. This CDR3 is CASSQRGQYPGETQYF. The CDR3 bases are TGTGCCAGCAGCCAACGCGGCCAATACCCGGGAGAGACCCAGTACTTC.

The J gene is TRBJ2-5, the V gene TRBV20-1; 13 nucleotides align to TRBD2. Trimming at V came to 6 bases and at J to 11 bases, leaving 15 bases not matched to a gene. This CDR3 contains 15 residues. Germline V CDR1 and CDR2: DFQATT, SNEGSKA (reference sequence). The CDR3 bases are TGCAGTGCCGTCCTACTAGCGGGGGGGAGCAATGAGCAGTACTTC. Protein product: CSAVLLAGGSNEQYF.

This CDR3 is CASSFAKGTGVSYNEQFF. DNA for the CDR3: TGCGCCAGCAGCTTCGCGAAAGGGACAGGGGTCTCCTACAATGAGCAGTTCTTC. The rearrangement links TRBV5-1 to TRBJ2-1; 10 bases fit TRBD1. The junction had 8 bases not matched to a gene; V was cut back by 2 bases and J by 0 bases. The CDR3 has 18 residues. Germline V lookup: CDR1 SGHRS, CDR2 YFSETQ.

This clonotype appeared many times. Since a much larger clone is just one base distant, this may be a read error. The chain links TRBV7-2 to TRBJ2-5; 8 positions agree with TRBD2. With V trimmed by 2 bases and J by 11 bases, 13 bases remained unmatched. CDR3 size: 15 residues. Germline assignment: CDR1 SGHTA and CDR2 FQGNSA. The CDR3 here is CASSLSLAGGNEQYF. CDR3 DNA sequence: TGTGCCAGCAGCTTATCCCTAGCGGGTGGAAATGAGCAGTACTTC.

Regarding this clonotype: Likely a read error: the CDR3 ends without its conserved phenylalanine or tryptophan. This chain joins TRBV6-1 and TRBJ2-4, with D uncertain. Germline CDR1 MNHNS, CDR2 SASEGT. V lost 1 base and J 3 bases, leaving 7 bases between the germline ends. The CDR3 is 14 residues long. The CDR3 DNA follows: TGTGCCAGCAGTGAAGGGAACCTCAAAAACATTCAGTACTTA. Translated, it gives CASSEGNLKNIQYL.

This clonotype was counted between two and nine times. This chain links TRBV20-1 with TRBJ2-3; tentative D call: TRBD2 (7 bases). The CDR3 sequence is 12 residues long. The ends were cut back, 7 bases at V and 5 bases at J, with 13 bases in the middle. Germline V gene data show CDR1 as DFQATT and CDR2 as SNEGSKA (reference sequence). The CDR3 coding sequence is TGCAGTGGAAGGGGGGGCGAAGATACGCAGTATTTT. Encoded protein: CSGRGGEDTQYF.

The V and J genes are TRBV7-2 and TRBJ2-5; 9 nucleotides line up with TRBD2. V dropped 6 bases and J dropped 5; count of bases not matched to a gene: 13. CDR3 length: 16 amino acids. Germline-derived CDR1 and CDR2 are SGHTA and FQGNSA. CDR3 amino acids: CASSRRGGGAGETQYF. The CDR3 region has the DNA TGTGCCAGCAGTCGGAGGGGCGGGGGGGCCGGCGAGACCCAGTACTTC.

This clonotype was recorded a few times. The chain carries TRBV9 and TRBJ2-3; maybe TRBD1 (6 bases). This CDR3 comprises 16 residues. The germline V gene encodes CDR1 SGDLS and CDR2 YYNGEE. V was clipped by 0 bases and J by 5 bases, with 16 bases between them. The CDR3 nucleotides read TGTGCCAGCAGCGTAGCTGCTAGGGGGTCTAGAGATACGCAGTATTTT. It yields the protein CASSVAARGSRDTQYF.

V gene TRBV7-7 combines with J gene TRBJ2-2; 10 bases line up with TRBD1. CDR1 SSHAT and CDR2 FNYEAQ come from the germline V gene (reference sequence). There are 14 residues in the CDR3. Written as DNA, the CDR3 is TGTGCTATTCGACAGGGGGCCAGCACCGGGGAGCTGTTTTTT. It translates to CAIRQGASTGELFF.

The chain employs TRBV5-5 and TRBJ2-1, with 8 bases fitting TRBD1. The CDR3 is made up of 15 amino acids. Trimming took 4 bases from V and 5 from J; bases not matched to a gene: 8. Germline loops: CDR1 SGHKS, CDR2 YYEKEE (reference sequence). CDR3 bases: TGTGCCAGCAGCAAAGGACAGGGCAGCAACAATGAGCAGTTCTTC. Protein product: CASSKGQGSNNEQFF.

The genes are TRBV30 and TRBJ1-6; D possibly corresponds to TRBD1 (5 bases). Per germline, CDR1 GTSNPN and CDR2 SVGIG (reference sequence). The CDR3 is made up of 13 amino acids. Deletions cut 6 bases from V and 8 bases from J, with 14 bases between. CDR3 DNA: TGTGCCTGCGTTAGGGACTCCTATTCACCCCTCCACTTT. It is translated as CACVRDSYSPLHF.

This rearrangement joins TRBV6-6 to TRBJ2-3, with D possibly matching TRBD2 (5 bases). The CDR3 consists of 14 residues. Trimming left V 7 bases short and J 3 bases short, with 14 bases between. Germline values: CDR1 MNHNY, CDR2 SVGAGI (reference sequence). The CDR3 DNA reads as TGTGCCAGCACTCAGTCACCGGGGACAGATACGCAGTATTTT. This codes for CASTQSPGTDTQYF.

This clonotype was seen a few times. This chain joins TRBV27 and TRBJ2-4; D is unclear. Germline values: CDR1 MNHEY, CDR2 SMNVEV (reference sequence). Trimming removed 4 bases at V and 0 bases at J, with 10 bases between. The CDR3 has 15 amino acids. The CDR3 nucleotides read TGTGCCAGCAGTTCCCCCTCCAGAGCCAAAAACATTCAGTACTTC. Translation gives CASSSPSRAKNIQYF.

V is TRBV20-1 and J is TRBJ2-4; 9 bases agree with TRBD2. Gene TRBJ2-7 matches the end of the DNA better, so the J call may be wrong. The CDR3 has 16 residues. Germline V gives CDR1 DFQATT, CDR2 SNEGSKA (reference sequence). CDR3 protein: CSARVTSGPHSYEQYF. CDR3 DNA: TGCAGTGCTAGAGTGACTAGCGGACCTCACTCCTACGAGCAGTACTTC.

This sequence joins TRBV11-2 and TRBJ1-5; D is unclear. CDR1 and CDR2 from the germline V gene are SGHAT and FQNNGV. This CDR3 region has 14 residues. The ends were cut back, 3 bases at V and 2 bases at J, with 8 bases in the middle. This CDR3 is CASSFSQGNQPQHF. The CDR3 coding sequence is TGTGCCAGCAGCTTTTCGCAGGGCAATCAGCCCCAGCATTTT.